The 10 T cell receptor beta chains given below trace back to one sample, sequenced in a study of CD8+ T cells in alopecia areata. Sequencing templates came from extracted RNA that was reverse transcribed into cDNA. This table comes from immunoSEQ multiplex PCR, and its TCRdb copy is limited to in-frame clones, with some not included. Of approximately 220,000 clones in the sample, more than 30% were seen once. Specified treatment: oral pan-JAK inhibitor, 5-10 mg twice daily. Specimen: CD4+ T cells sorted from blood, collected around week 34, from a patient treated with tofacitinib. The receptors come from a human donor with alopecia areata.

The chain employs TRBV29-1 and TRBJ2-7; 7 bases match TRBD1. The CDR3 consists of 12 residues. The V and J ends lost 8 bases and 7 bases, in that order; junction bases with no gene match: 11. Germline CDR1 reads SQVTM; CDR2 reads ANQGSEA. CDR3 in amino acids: CSFSDRLSEQYF. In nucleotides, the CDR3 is TGCAGCTTTTCGGACAGGTTGTCTGAGCAGTACTTC.

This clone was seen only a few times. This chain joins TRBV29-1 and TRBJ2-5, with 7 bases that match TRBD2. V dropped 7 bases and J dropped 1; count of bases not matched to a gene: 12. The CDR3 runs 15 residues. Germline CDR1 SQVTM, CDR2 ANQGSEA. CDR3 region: CSAPVGAGSQETQYF. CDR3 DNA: TGCAGCGCACCTGTCGGAGCGGGAAGCCAAGAGACCCAGTACTTC. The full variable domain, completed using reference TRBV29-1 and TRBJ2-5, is SAVISQKPSRDICQRGTSLTIQCQVDSQVTMMFWYRQQPGQSLTLIATANQGSEATYESGFVIDKFPISRPNLTFSTLTVSNMSPEDSSIYLCSAPVGAGSQETQYFGPGTRLLVL.

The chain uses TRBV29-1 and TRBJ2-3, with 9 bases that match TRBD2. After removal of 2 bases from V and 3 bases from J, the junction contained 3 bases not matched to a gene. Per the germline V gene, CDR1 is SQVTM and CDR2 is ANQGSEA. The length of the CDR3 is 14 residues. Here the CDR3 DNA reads TGCAGCGTTGAACCCGGACTAGCGACAGATACGCAGTATTTT. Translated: CSVEPGLATDTQYF.

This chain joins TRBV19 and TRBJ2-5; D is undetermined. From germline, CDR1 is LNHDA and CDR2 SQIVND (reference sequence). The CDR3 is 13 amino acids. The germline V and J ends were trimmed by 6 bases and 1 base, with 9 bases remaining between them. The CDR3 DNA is TGTGCCAGTAGAAGCTCTACCCAAGAGACCCAGTACTTC. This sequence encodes CASRSSTQETQYF.

The CDR3 coding sequence is TGCGCCAGCAGCCCCACTGGCTCTGGGGCCAACGTCCTGACTTTC. Its translation: CASSPTGSGANVLTF. V and J are TRBV4-1 and TRBJ2-6; D unclear. The V and J ends lost 4 bases and 0 bases respectively, with 7 bases between them. This CDR3 has 15 residues. The germline gives CDR1 MGHRA, CDR2 YSYEKL.

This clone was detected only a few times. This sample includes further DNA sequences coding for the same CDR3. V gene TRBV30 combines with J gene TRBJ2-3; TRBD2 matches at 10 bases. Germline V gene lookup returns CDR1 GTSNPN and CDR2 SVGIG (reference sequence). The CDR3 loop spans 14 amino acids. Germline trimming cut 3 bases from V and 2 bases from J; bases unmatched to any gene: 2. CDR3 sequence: CAWRLAGTTDTQYF. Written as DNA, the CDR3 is TGTGCCTGGAGACTAGCGGGAACCACAGATACGCAGTATTTT.

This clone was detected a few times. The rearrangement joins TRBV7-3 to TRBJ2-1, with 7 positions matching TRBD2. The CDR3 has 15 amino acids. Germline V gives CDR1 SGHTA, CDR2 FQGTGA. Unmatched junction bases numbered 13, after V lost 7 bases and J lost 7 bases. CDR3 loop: CASTLTGTTWNEQFF. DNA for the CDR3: TGTGCCAGCACTCTAACCGGGACTACGTGGAATGAGCAGTTCTTC.

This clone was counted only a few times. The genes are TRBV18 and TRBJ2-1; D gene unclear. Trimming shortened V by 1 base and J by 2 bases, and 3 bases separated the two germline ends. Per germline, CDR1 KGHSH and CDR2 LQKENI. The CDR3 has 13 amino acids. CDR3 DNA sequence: TGTGCCAGCTCACCACAAGCCTACAATGAGCAGTTCTTC. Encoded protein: CASSPQAYNEQFF.

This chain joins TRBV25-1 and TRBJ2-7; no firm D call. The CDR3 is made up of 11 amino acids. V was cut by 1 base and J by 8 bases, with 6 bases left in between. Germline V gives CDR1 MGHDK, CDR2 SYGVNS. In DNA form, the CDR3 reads TGTGCCAGCAGTGAATTCGGCCAGCAGTACTTC. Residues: CASSEFGQQYF.

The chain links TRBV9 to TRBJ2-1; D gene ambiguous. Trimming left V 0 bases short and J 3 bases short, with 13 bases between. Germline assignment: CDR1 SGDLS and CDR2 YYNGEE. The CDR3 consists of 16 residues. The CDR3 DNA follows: TGTGCCAGCAGCGTAGGAGTCCAGGTCAGCTACAATGAGCAGTTCTTC. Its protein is CASSVGVQVSYNEQFF.